This passage covers 8 T cell receptor beta chains from one sample sequenced in a study of blood T cell repertoires in COVID-19. Method: immunoSEQ multiplex PCR; TCRdb's copy keeps in-frame clones and lacks some. The table includes about 250,000 clones, about 80% detected once. Material: PBMCs or T cells enriched from blood (not recorded which). These TCRs come from a woman aged 40-49 years who had been exposed to COVID-19.

Of note for this clone: A junction boundary mismatches the germline segment, possibly from a read error. This sequence joins TRBV29-1 and TRBJ1-5; D possibly corresponds to TRBD1 (5 bases). The CDR3 has 15 amino acids. CDR1 is SQVTM, CDR2 ANQGSEA, per germline. The CDR3 bases are TGCAGCGTGGATGCCCCGCCAAGGGGCAACCAGCCCCAGCATTTT. It translates to CSVDAPPRGNQPQHF.

The chain carries TRBV5-4 and TRBJ2-5, with TRBD2 matching 11 bases. The CDR3 is 17 amino acids. With V trimmed by 0 bases and J by 5 bases, 9 bases remained unmatched. Looked up from germline, CDR1 is SGHNT and CDR2 is YYREEE (reference sequence). Written as DNA, the CDR3 is TGTGCCAGCAGCTTGGGCGAGCTAGCGGGGGGCCCGGAGACCCAGTACTTC. It codes for CASSLGELAGGPETQYF.

V is TRBV7-2 and J is TRBJ2-7; 9 bases line up with TRBD1. The CDR3 runs 15 residues. V lost 2 bases and J lost 4; bases outside the gene matches: 6. Germline V gene lookup returns CDR1 SGHTA and CDR2 FQGNSA. CDR3 protein: CASSLFTGGAYEQYF. Written as DNA, the CDR3 is TGTGCCAGCAGCTTATTCACAGGGGGCGCGTACGAGCAGTACTTC.

The genes are TRBV7-2 and TRBJ2-7, with 7 nucleotides matching TRBD1. CDR1 and CDR2 (germline): SGHTA, FQGNSA. Germline trimming cut 4 bases from V and 9 bases from J; bases unmatched to any gene: 15. The CDR3 totals 15 residues. In nucleotides, the CDR3 is TGTGCCAGCAGCTCCACAGGGGAAAGGAGTATTGGGCAGTACTTC. As protein: CASSSTGERSIGQYF.

This rearrangement joins TRBV7-2 to TRBJ2-3; 9 bases are shared with TRBD1. The length of the CDR3 is 16 residues. J gave up 5 bases and V 5 bases, and 11 bases lay outside the gene matches. The V gene's germline CDR1 is SGHTA and CDR2 FQGNSA. CDR3 bases: TGTGCCAGCAGCGGAGTCGGGACAGGGTATAGAGATACGCAGTATTTT. Residues: CASSGVGTGYRDTQYF.

The J gene is TRBJ2-7, the V gene TRBV7-2; 7 bases are shared with TRBD2. Germline-derived CDR1 and CDR2 are SGHTA and FQGNSA. The CDR3 is 14 amino acids. Losses at the gene ends were 11 bases for V and 0 bases for J; bases not matched to a gene: 10. The CDR3 loop reads CAGGDQGSSYEQYF. CDR3 sequence (DNA): TGTGCCGGGGGGGATCAAGGGAGCTCCTACGAGCAGTACTTC.

This rearrangement joins TRBV4-2 to TRBJ2-1, with D maybe TRBD2 (5 bases). CDR1 is LGHNA, CDR2 YNFKEQ, per germline. The CDR3 spans 15 residues. V lost 1 base and J lost 7, with 14 bases in between. CDR3 residues: CASSQGRLARNEQFF. In DNA form, the CDR3 reads TGTGCCAGCAGCCAAGGGCGTCTAGCAAGGAATGAGCAGTTCTTC.

The chain has TRBV12-3 or TRBV12-4 and TRBJ1-1; 7 bases line up with TRBD1. This CDR3 is built from 13 residues. After removal of 5 bases from V and 11 bases from J, the junction contained 11 bases not matched to a gene. This CDR3 is CASSPPTGSRAFF. The CDR3 DNA sequence: TGTGCCAGCAGTCCACCGACAGGGTCTAGGGCTTTCTTT.